A selection of T cell receptor beta chains follows, all from one sample in a study of shared clonotypes between healthy human individuals. The data were produced by immunoSEQ multiplex PCR, yet TCRdb's version contains in-frame clones alone and is incomplete. The sample contains some 490,000 clones, over 70% of which appear only once. The sequencing sample was made of PBMCs. Receptor source: a woman aged 40 to 55 in good health. Some clones in this sample may be carry-over from other donors' samples. CDR3s leave out the opening cysteine and the closing phenylalanine or tryptophan. The order of the fields is V gene, clone size, D gene, CDR3 protein. The D gene is left open where the match is weak. Size tells how often a clone was seen (once, few, many) or the class of an expanded clone, and some rows leave it out.

>TRBV7-2|NA|TRBD2
ASSLSTSGLAYNEQF
>TRBV6-4|NA|TRBD2
ASSQLSGVSTDTQY
>TRBV27|once|NA
ASSLHAPYNEQF
>TRBV2|NA|TRBD1
ASSPDRGLSDTQY
>TRBV14|once|TRBD1
ASSQSQGQGLSYNEQF
>TRBV11-2|NA|NA
ASRLEADTEAF
>TRBV5-4|once|TRBD2
ASSPTLLAGLGEQF
>TRBV30|NA|NA
AWSPDSFGNQPQH
>TRBV7-9|NA|TRBD2
ASSLIRIGTSESSYEQY
>TRBV4-3|many|NA
ASSQDTGKGETQY
>TRBV6-5|NA|NA
ASRMGDGPSYEQY
>TRBV11-2|NA|TRBD2
ASSLVSSGPYNEQF
>TRBV15|NA|TRBD1
ATSRDRDRGGGYT
>TRBV30|NA|NA
AWSHISRRSGNTIY
>TRBV19|NA|NA
ASSYRGGAEAF
>TRBV20-1|NA|NA
SASSNEKLF
>TRBV18|many|NA
ASSPSTTATGELF
>TRBV11-2|many|NA
ASSLSSPPLGF
>TRBV7-9|NA|NA
ASSFRAPAGELF
>TRBV19|NA|TRBD1
ASSGTGIQPQH
>TRBV7-6|NA|NA
ASSLGGTGEQY
>TRBV19|NA|TRBD2
ASSRTSGRFQETQY
>TRBV29-1|NA|NA
SGTRYNEQF
>TRBV14|NA|NA
ASSQAGSLVQY
>TRBV11-3|NA|NA
ASSLEGYNEQF
>TRBV28|NA|NA
ASSLPGHQPQH
>TRBV5-4|NA|TRBD2
ASSFWGLAKTYNEQF
>TRBV5-6|NA|NA
ASSLWASSGANVLT
>TRBV30|few|NA
AWSVGYGYT
>TRBV30|NA|NA
AWRGGGRGYEQY
>TRBV7-2|NA|NA
ASSPERGTPKDNEQF
>TRBV7-9|NA|NA
ASSLGSGANVLT
>TRBV2|NA|TRBD1
ASRGQFLAGNTIY
>TRBV7-9|once|TRBD1
AIHRGQSNTGELF
>TRBV15|NA|NA
ATSLLGLPYEQY
>TRBV5-5|NA|NA
ASMTVIAGELF
>TRBV5-1|NA|TRBD1
ASSSFPGQGHYGYT
>TRBV15|NA|TRBD2
ATSRDRVGSGSVPYEQY
>TRBV4-2|NA|NA
ASSQDIEVAAYNEQF
>TRBV7-9|NA|NA
ASSFLGLNQPQH
>TRBV15|few|NA
ATSRVRGMNTEAF
>TRBV30|once|NA
AWSGGVRNQPQH
>TRBV27|few|TRBD2
ASSSTGGGANVLT
>TRBV7-2|NA|TRBD2
ASSLASGRSDTQY
>TRBV11-2|NA|NA
ASSLGGTNTGELF
>TRBV27|NA|TRBD1
ASSLIPGQGRSEQY
>TRBV28|NA|NA
ASSPTGSSGNTIY
>TRBV7-8|NA|NA
ASSLVRDKVQPQH
>TRBV7-9|NA|TRBD2
ASRSPGLAGATGELF